This T cell receptor (beta chain) appears in the sequencing data of a study of OX40 agonist ivuxolimab in advanced cancers. Study-level information: A partial response was reached by three patients: one with hepatocellular carcinoma and two with cutaneous melanoma.

This clone was recorded only once. Its antigen is not known. Generated by immunoSEQ multiplex PCR, the TCRdb table keeps only in-frame clones and is missing some. The sample includes about 5,100 clones, roughly 67% seen only once; the top ten take 69%. V lost 0 bases and J lost 1, with 22 bases in between. CDR1 and CDR2 from the germline V gene are SGHDT and YYEEEE. The CDR3 contains 19 residues. Findings and limits, study-wide: People who partly responded at 0.1-3.0 mg/kg had some of the least clonal expansion seen.

This chain joins TRBV5-6 and TRBJ1-2; TRBD1 might be the D (5 bases). This receptor was taken from an adult with an advanced solid tumor such as melanoma, head and neck, liver or kidney cancer. This specimen was CD4+ or CD8+ T cells sorted from blood, taken in a trial of the OX40 agonist ivuxolimab. CDR3 amino acids: CASSLAVSGARGHNYGYTF. DNA for the CDR3: TGTGCCAGCAGCTTGGCCGTTTCCGGGGCCCGAGGTCATAACTATGGCTACACCTTC.